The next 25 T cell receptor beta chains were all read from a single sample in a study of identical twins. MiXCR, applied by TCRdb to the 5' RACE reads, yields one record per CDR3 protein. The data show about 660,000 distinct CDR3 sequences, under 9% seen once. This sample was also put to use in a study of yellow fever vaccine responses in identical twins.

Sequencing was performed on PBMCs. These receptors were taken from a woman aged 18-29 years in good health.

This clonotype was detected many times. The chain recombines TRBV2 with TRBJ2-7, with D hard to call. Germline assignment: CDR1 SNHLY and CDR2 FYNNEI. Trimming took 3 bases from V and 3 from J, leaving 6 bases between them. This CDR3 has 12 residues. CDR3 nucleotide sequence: TGTGCCAGCAGTGATGTGGGCTACGAGCAGTACTTC. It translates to CASSDVGYEQYF.

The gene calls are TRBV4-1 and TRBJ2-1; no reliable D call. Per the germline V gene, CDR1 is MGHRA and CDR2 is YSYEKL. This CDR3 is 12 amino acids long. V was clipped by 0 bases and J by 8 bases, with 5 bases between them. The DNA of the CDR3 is TGCGCCAGCAGCCAAGATGGTTATGAGCAGTTCTTC. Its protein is CASSQDGYEQFF.

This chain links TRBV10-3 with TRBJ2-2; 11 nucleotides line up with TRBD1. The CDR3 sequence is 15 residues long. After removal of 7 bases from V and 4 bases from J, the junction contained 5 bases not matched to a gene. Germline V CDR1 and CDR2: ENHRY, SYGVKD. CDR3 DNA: TGTGCCATCACCACCGGGACAGGGGGCACCGGGGAGCTGTTTTTT. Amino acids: CAITTGTGGTGELFF.

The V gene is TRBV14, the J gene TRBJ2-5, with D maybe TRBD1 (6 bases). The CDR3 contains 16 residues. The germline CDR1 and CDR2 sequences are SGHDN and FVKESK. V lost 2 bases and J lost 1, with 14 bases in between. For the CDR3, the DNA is TGTGCCAGCAGCCAAATCCAGGGGTCTGGCCAAGAGACCCAGTACTTC. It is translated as CASSQIQGSGQETQYF. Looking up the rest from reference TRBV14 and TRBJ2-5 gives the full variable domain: EAGVTQFPSHSVIEKGQTVTLRCDPISGHDNLYWYRRVMGKEIKFLLHFVKESKQDESGMPNNRFLAERTGGTYSTLKVQPAELEDSGVYFCASSQIQGSGQETQYFGPGTRLLVL.

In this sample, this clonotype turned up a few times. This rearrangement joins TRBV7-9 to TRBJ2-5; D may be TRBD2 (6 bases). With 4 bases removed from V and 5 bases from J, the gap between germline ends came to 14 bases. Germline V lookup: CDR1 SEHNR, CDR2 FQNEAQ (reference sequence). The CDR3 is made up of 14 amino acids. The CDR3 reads CASSSGGVAETQYF. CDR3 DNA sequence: TGTGCCAGCAGCTCCGGGGGAGTGGCCGAGACCCAGTACTTC.

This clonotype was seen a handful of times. The CDR3 loop is CSVVRGEGETQYF. The CDR3 DNA reads TGCAGCGTCGTCCGGGGGGAGGGAGAGACCCAGTACTTC. The rearrangement joins TRBV29-1 to TRBJ2-5, with 7 positions matching TRBD2. V trimming: 6 bases; J trimming: 4 bases; junction bases outside the gene matches: 8. The CDR3 is 13 amino acids. In germline, CDR1 is SQVTM, CDR2 ANQGSEA.

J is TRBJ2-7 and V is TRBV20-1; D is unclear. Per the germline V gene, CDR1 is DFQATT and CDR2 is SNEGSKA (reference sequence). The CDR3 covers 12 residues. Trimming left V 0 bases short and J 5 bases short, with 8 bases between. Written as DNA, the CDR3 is TGCAGTGCTAGAGATGAAGGGAACGAGCAGTACTTC. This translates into CSARDEGNEQYF.

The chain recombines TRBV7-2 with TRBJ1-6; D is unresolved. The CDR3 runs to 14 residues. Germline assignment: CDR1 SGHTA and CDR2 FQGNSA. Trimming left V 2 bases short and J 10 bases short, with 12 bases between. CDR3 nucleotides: TGTGCCAGCAGCTTAACCACTAGGTTCTCACCCCTCCACTTT. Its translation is CASSLTTRFSPLHF. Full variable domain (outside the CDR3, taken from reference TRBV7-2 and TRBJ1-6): GAGVSQSPSNKVTEKGKDVELRCDPISGHTALYWYRQSLGQGLEFLIYFQGNSAPDKSGLPSDRFSAERTGGSVSTLTIQRTQQEDSAVYLCASSLTTRFSPLHFGNGTRLTVT.

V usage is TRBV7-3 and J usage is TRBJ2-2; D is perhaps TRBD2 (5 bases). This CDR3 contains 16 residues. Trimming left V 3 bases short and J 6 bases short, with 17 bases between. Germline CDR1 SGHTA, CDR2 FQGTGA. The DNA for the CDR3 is TGTGCCAGCAGCTTGCCCGAACGGGGTTTACCCGGGGAGCTGTTTTTT. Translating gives CASSLPERGLPGELFF.

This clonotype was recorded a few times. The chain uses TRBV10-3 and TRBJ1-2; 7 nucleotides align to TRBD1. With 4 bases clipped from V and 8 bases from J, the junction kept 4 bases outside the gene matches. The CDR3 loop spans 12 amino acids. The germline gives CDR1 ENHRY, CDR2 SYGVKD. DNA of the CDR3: TGTGCCATCAGTGTTGACAGGGTCGGCTACACCTTC. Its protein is CAISVDRVGYTF.

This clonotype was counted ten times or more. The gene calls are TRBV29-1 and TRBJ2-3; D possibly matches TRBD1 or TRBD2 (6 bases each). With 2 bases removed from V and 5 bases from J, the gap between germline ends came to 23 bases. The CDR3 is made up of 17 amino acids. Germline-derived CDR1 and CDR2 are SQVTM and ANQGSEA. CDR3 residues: CSVEPGRGTIKGDTQYF. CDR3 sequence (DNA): TGCAGCGTTGAACCCGGCCGGGGGACAATAAAGGGAGATACGCAGTATTTT.

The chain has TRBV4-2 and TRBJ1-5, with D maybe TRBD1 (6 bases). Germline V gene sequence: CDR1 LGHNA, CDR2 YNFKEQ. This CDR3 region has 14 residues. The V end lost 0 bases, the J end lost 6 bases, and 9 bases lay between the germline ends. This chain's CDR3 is CASSQDGGIQPQHF. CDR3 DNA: TGTGCCAGCAGCCAAGATGGGGGCATTCAGCCCCAGCATTTT.

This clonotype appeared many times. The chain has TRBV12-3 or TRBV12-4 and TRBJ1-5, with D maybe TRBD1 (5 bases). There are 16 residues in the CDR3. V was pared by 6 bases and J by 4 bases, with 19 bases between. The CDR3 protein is CASRDAGTRGNQPQHF. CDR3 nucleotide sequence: TGTGCCAGCAGGGACGCCGGGACTAGGGGAAATCAGCCCCAGCATTTT.

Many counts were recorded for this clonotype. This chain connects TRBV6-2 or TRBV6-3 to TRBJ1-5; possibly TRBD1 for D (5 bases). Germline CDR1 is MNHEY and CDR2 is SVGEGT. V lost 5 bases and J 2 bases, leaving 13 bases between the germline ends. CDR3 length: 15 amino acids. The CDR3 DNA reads TGTGCCAGCAGTAACGGGGGTGGTGGCAATCAGCCCCAGCATTTT. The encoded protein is CASSNGGGGNQPQHF.

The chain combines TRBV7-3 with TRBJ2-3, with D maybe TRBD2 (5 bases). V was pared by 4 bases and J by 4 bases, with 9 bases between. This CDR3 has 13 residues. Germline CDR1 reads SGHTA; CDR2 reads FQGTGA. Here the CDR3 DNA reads TGTGCCAGCAGCTCATCGAGGGCAGATACGCAGTATTTT. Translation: CASSSSRADTQYF.

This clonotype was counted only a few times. The CDR3 spells CASSGELVTEAFF. Written as DNA, the CDR3 is TGTGCCAGTAGTGGAGAACTGGTCACTGAAGCTTTCTTT. The chain carries TRBV19 and TRBJ1-1; D is unclear. Trimming removed 5 bases from V and 4 bases from J, with 11 bases in between. The CDR3 is 13 amino acids. Germline CDR1 and CDR2: LNHDA and SQIVND (reference sequence).

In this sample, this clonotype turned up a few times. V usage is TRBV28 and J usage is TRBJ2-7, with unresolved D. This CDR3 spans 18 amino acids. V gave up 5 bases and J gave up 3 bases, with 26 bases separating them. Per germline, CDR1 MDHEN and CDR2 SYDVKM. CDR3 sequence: CASSLSPLTSPSRYEQYF. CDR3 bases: TGTGCCAGCAGTCTTTCCCCTCTGACATCCCCCTCCCGCTACGAGCAGTACTTC.

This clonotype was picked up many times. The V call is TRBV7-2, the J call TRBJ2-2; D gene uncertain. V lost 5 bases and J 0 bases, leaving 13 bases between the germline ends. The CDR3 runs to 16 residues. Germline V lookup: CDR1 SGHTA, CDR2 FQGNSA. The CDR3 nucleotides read TGTGCCAGCAGCCGATCGGTGGGCCCGAACACCGGGGAGCTGTTTTTT. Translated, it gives CASSRSVGPNTGELFF.

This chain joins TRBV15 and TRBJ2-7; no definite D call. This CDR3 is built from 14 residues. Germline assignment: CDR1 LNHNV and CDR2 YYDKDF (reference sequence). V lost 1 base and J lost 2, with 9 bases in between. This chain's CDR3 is CATSRGVGTYEQYF. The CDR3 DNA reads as TGTGCCACCAGCAGAGGCGTCGGCACCTACGAGCAGTACTTC.

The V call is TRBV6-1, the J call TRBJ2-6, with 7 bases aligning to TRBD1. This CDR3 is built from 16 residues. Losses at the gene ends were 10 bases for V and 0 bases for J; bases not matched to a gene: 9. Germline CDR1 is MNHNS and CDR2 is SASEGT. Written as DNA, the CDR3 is TGTGCCACCAGACAGGGTGGGAGCTCTGGGGCCAACGTCCTGACTTTC. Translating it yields CATRQGGSSGANVLTF.

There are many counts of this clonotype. The CDR3 bases are TGCGCCAGCAGCTTGGAGTACTGGGGGAGCTACGAGCAGTACTTC. This codes for CASSLEYWGSYEQYF. The chain uses TRBV5-1 and TRBJ2-7; D possibly matches TRBD1 or TRBD2 (5 bases each). The germline gives CDR1 SGHRS, CDR2 YFSETQ. V was trimmed by 0 bases and J by 3 bases, leaving 13 bases between them. There are 15 residues in the CDR3. The variable domain in full, with the rest retrieved from reference TRBV5-1 and TRBJ2-7, is KAGVTQTPRYLIKTRGQQVTLSCSPISGHRSVSWYQQTPGQGLQFLFEYFSETQRNKGNFPGRFSGRQFSNSRSEMNVSTLELGDSALYLCASSLEYWGSYEQYFGPGTRLTVT.

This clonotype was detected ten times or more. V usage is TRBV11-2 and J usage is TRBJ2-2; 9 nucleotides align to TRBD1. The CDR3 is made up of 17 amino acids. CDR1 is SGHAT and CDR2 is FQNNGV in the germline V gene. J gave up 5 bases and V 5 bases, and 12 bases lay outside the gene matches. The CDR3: CASSPFWDRDLTGELFF. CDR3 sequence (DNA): TGTGCCAGCAGCCCCTTCTGGGACAGGGACTTGACCGGGGAGCTGTTTTTT.

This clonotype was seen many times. In DNA form, the CDR3 reads TGTGCCAGCAGCTCCGACAGGGGCGGGTACAATGAGCAGTTCTTC. This sequence encodes CASSSDRGGYNEQFF. The genes are TRBV7-9 and TRBJ2-1; 8 nucleotides line up with TRBD1. V was pared by 4 bases and J by 4 bases, with 6 bases of the junction left unmatched. Germline CDR1 and CDR2: SEHNR and FQNEAQ (reference sequence). The CDR3 is 15 residues long.

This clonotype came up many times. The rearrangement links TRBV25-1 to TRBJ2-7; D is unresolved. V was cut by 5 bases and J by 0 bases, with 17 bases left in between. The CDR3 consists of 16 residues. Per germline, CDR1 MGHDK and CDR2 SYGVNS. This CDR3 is CASSPPYGGSSYEQYF. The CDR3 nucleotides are TGTGCCAGCAGTCCCCCCTACGGCGGTAGCTCCTACGAGCAGTACTTC.

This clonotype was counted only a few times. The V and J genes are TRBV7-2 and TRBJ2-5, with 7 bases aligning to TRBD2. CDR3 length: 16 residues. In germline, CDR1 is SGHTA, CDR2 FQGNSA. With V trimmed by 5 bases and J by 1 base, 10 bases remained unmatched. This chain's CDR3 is CASSLTGGWAQETQYF. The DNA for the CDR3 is TGTGCCAGCAGCCTGACCGGGGGGTGGGCCCAAGAGACCCAGTACTTC. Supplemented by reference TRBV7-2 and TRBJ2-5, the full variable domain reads GAGVSQSPSNKVTEKGKDVELRCDPISGHTALYWYRQSLGQGLEFLIYFQGNSAPDKSGLPSDRFSAERTGGSVSTLTIQRTQQEDSAVYLCASSLTGGWAQETQYFGPGTRLLVL.